This T cell receptor (beta chain) emerged from a study of CD8+ T cells in alopecia areata. CDR3 length: 13 amino acids. Per the germline V gene, CDR1 is SQVTM and CDR2 is ANQGSEA. Trimming left V 0 bases short and J 8 bases short, with 13 bases between. This clone was detected once. Once RNA had been extracted, it was reverse transcribed into cDNA to act as the sequencing template. The repertoire was sequenced with immunoSEQ multiplex PCR; TCRdb's copy has only in-frame clones and lacks some. This sample yields some 130,000 clones, of which about 46% are seen a single time; roughly a sixth belongs to the top ten.

The chain recombines TRBV29-1 with TRBJ1-2; perhaps TRBD1 as D (6 bases). Source: CD8+ T cells sorted from blood, taken at week 0. The clonotype originates from a human donor with alopecia areata. The CDR3 reads CSVEDQGNGGYTF. For the CDR3, the DNA is TGCAGCGTTGAAGATCAGGGGAACGGGGGCTACACCTTC.